A selection of T cell receptor beta chains follows, all from one sample in a study of T cell repertoires in cytomegalovirus infection. What these receptors recognize is not known. TCRdb itself ran the reads through MiXCR, one entry per CDR3 protein. Of about half a million distinct CDR3 sequences listed, around 35% are singletons. Sequencing was performed on cultured PBMCs, taken from culture after CMV antigen stimulation. These TCRs come from a human donor in good health (CMV status not recorded). Some clones in this sample may be carry-over from other donors' samples. The CDR3 runs from the conserved cysteine through the conserved F or W. The order of the fields is V gene, clone size, D gene, J gene, CDR3 DNA, CDR3 protein. A D gene is named only where the DNA matches it firmly. Where a row states a size, it is once, few, many or the class of an expanded clone; other rows omit it.

TRBV7-2,-,-,TRBJ2-5,TGTGCCAGCGGATACATCGGACCCCCCGGGGAGACCCAGTACTTC,CASGYIGPPGETQYF
TRBV5-4,few,TRBD1,TRBJ2-1,TGTGCCAGCAGCTTGGCTCAGCAGGGGGCCCACAATGAGCAGTTCTTC,CASSLAQQGAHNEQFF
TRBV20-1,-,TRBD2,TRBJ2-5,TGCAGTGCTAGGCTAACGGGAGGGGGGGGAGAGACCCAGTACTTC,CSARLTGGGGETQYF
TRBV10-3,few,-,TRBJ2-5,TGTGCCACCGGGGGCGACTACCAAGAGACCCAGTACTTC,CATGGDYQETQYF
TRBV7-9,few,-,TRBJ2-6,TGTGCCAGCAGCTTCTCAGACTCTGGGGCCAACGTCCTGACTTTC,CASSFSDSGANVLTF
TRBV10-3,-,TRBD1,TRBJ2-3,TGTGCCATCAGTTTAACAGGACAGGGGGCAACGGATACGCAGTATTTT,CAISLTGQGATDTQYF
TRBV10-3,-,-,TRBJ2-3,TGTGCCATCAGGGACGACTCGACAGATACGCAGTATTTT,CAIRDDSTDTQYF
TRBV12-3/TRBV12-4,-,-,TRBJ2-7,TGTGCCAGCAGTTTTCCCCCCTCGACGGGGACCTACGAGCAGTACTTC,CASSFPPSTGTYEQYF
TRBV30,few,-,TRBJ1-1,TGTGCCTGGACCAAGGGAGGACAGTCGAACACTGAAGCTTTCTTT,CAWTKGGQSNTEAFF
TRBV12-3/TRBV12-4,-,-,TRBJ2-5,TGTGCCATCAGTTTAGACAACAGGGAGACCCAGTACTTC,CAISLDNRETQYF
TRBV11-2,-,TRBD1,TRBJ1-2,TGTGCCAGCAGCCCGGGGGCAGGGGGGATCTATGGCTACACCTTC,CASSPGAGGIYGYTF
TRBV25-1,-,-,TRBJ1-1,TGTGCCAGCAGTGAATATAGAGGGTCGGTTGAAGCTTTCTTT,CASSEYRGSVEAFF
TRBV7-2,many,-,TRBJ1-6,TGTGCCAGCAGATACGGACAGTCCTATAATTCACCCCTCCACTTT,CASRYGQSYNSPLHF
TRBV19,few,-,TRBJ1-5,TGTGCCAGCAGAGACGGGACACCCAATCAGCCCCAGCATTTT,CASRDGTPNQPQHF
TRBV12-3/TRBV12-4,-,-,TRBJ2-1,TGTGCCAGCAGTTTTTGGGGGTATGAGCAGTTCTTC,CASSFWGYEQFF
TRBV11-2,-,TRBD2,TRBJ2-1,TGTGCCAGCAGCAGACTCGTGGGACTAGCGGGACAGAGGAGGAGGTCCTACAATGAGCAGTTCTTC,CASSRLVGLAGQRRRSYNEQFF
TRBV19,few,TRBD2,TRBJ2-1,TGTGCCAGCGGGGGGGGAGATGACAATGAGCAGTTCTTC,CASGGGDDNEQFF
TRBV10-3,-,TRBD1,TRBJ1-1,TGTGCCATCAGACGAATTGGGATAATCACAGGGGGTCTTATGAGGGACACTGAAGCTTTCTTT,CAIRRIGIITGGLMRDTEAFF
TRBV6-8,few,TRBD2,TRBJ2-3,TGTGCCAGCAGTGCAAGACTAGCGGGAGAAACGGATACGCAGTATTTT,CASSARLAGETDTQYF
TRBV5-1,-,-,TRBJ2-1,TGCGCCAGCAGCTTGGCGGAGTCCTACAATGAGCAGTTCTTC,CASSLAESYNEQFF
TRBV6-5,-,TRBD2,TRBJ2-3,TGTGCCAGCAGCCCTACACTAGCGGGAGCAGATACGCAGTATTTT,CASSPTLAGADTQYF
TRBV20-1,-,-,TRBJ1-5,TGCAGTGCTAGCGCGCGCCCCGAGGTGGGGCTAAATAGCAATCAGCCCCAGCATTTT,CSASARPEVGLNSNQPQHF
TRBV18,few,-,TRBJ2-5,TGTGCCAGCGCCCTGACTGCTCAAGAGACCCAGTACTTC,CASALTAQETQYF
TRBV20-1,-,TRBD2,TRBJ2-5,TGCAGTGCTAGAGATTCCAGCGGGAGAGGAGAGACCCAGTACTTC,CSARDSSGRGETQYF
TRBV6-1,few,-,TRBJ2-7,TGTGCCAGCAATATGAACGATGGGAACGAGCAGTACTTC,CASNMNDGNEQYF
TRBV20-1,-,-,TRBJ2-5,TGCAGTGCTAGGCACGACAGGTGGGAGACCCAGTACTTC,CSARHDRWETQYF
TRBV29-1,-,-,TRBJ1-1,TGCAGCGCTCGGAAGATCGAGACTGAAGCTTTCTTT,CSARKIETEAFF
TRBV5-1,-,-,TRBJ2-3,TGCGCCACCTCAAAGCAGGGGCCGGATACGCAGTATTTT,CATSKQGPDTQYF
TRBV12-3/TRBV12-4,-,TRBD2,TRBJ2-3,TGTGCCAGCAGTCCTACCATACTAGCGGCAGATACGCAGTATTTT,CASSPTILAADTQYF
TRBV6-1,-,-,TRBJ2-2,TGTGCCAGCAGTTTTCGAAAGGACCCTTCGAACACCGGGGAGCTGTTTTTT,CASSFRKDPSNTGELFF